A single sample gave rise to the 17 T cell receptor beta chains below, sequenced in a study of blood T cell repertoires in COVID-19. The protocol was immunoSEQ multiplex PCR, while the TCRdb copy is restricted to in-frame clones and leaves out a portion. This table holds about 230,000 clones, 65% to 90% found once. What was sequenced was peripheral blood. Receptors originate from a woman aged 50 to 60 with acute or convalescent COVID-19.

The chain couples TRBV12-5 to TRBJ1-1; 7 positions match TRBD1. The CDR3 loop spans 19 amino acids. Looked up from germline, CDR1 is LGHNT and CDR2 is FRNRAP. V gave up 0 bases and J gave up 0 bases; unmatched junction bases: 13. This CDR3 reads CASGLVLFPGTALNTEAFF. The CDR3 bases are TGTGCTAGTGGTTTGGTACTGTTTCCCGGGACAGCTCTGAACACTGAAGCTTTCTTT.

This clone showed up just once. The chain combines TRBV12-3 or TRBV12-4 with TRBJ2-5; maybe TRBD1 (5 bases). The V and J ends lost 3 bases and 3 bases respectively, with 8 bases between them. CDR3 length: 13 amino acids. The CDR3 reads CASSLGQKETQYF. The CDR3 region has the DNA TGTGCCAGCAGTTTGGGGCAGAAAGAGACCCAGTACTTC.

The V gene is TRBV5-4, the J gene TRBJ1-1; 10 nucleotides align to TRBD1. Germline CDR1 SGHNT, CDR2 YYREEE (reference sequence). The V and J ends lost 4 bases and 1 base, in that order; junction bases with no gene match: 4. The CDR3 contains 15 residues. The CDR3 DNA sequence: TGTGCCAGCAGCACGGGACAGGGGCGGAACACTGAAGCTTTCTTT. Its translation: CASSTGQGRNTEAFF.

V and J are TRBV4-1 and TRBJ2-1; 7 bases line up with TRBD2. This CDR3 has 15 amino acids. J gave up 4 bases and V 1 base, and 4 bases lay outside the gene matches. Germline CDR1 is MGHRA and CDR2 is YSYEKL. The chain's CDR3 is CASSQASAGYNEQFF. The CDR3 nucleotides read TGCGCCAGCAGCCAAGCATCAGCGGGATACAATGAGCAGTTCTTC.

The chain employs TRBV11-2 and TRBJ1-2, with 8 bases that match TRBD1. V trimming: 2 bases; J trimming: 4 bases; junction bases outside the gene matches: 6. Germline V gives CDR1 SGHAT, CDR2 FQNNGV. The CDR3 length is 15 residues. In DNA form, the CDR3 reads TGTGCCAGCAGCTTATATTCAGGGGGCGCCTATGGCTACACCTTC. Translating it yields CASSLYSGGAYGYTF.

The chain joins TRBV4-2 to TRBJ1-2, with 9 bases matching TRBD1. Germline trimming cut 0 bases from V and 14 bases from J; bases unmatched to any gene: 10. In germline, CDR1 is LGHNA, CDR2 YNFKEQ. CDR3 length equals 14 residues. DNA for the CDR3: TGTGCCAGCAGCCAAGATCGGGACAGGGACCACAGAACCTTC. Translation gives CASSQDRDRDHRTF.

The chain uses TRBV7-2 and TRBJ1-1, with 10 positions matching TRBD1. After removal of 5 bases from V and 7 bases from J, the junction contained 10 bases not matched to a gene. CDR3 length: 15 amino acids. The germline gives CDR1 SGHTA, CDR2 FQGNSA. The CDR3 nucleotides are TGTGCCAGCAGCAGACGCGGGACAGGGGTCGGTGAAGCTTTCTTT. It specifies CASSRRGTGVGEAFF.

The chain has TRBV28 and TRBJ1-6; no firm D call. The ends were cut back, 3 bases at V and 10 bases at J, with 4 bases in the middle. In germline, CDR1 is MDHEN, CDR2 SYDVKM. The CDR3 is 11 amino acids. In DNA, the CDR3 is TGTGCCAGCAGTTTCCAATCACCCCTCCACTTT. It specifies CASSFQSPLHF.

This clone is a singleton in its sample. The rearrangement uses TRBV24-1 and TRBJ2-2, with D possibly being TRBD2 (6 bases). V lost 12 bases, J lost 1 base, and 17 bases lay in between. Germline V CDR1 and CDR2: KGHDR, SFDVKD. This CDR3 has 15 residues. This CDR3 is CAVSPGLQNTGELFF. The CDR3 nucleotides are TGTGCCGTTTCTCCGGGACTTCAGAACACCGGGGAGCTGTTTTTT.

The CDR3: CASSQRGGPEDEQYF. In DNA, the CDR3 is TGTGCCAGCAGCCAACGAGGAGGGCCTGAGGACGAGCAGTACTTC. The chain carries TRBV3-1 (or the pseudogene TRBV3-2) and TRBJ2-7; possible D gene TRBD2, 6 bases. Per the germline V gene, CDR1 is LGHDT and CDR2 is YNNKEL (reference sequence). The CDR3 consists of 15 residues. V was clipped by 2 bases and J by 5 bases, with 16 bases between them.

The chain links TRBV7-2 to TRBJ2-2, with D tentatively TRBD2 (5 bases). The length of the CDR3 is 14 residues. Trimming removed 6 bases from V and 1 base from J, with 9 bases in between. Germline CDR1 is SGHTA and CDR2 is FQGNSA. The CDR3 sequence is CASRSGVNTGELFF. CDR3 in DNA: TGTGCCAGCAGATCCGGGGTGAACACCGGGGAGCTGTTTTTT.

This chain uses TRBV4-3 with TRBJ2-7; 9 nucleotides line up with TRBD1. CDR1 and CDR2 (germline): LGHNA, YSLEER. The CDR3 sequence is 18 residues long. The V segment lost 1 base and the J segment 2 bases; nucleotides outside the gene matches: 12. CDR3 loop: CASSQGGLTGGDPYEQYF. CDR3 in DNA: TGCGCCAGCAGCCAAGGTGGGCTGACAGGGGGAGACCCCTACGAGCAGTACTTC.

J is TRBJ1-1 and V is TRBV5-1; weak D call: TRBD1 (6 bases). The CDR3 spans 14 residues. V was shortened by 5 bases and J by 0 bases, with 11 bases between the two germline ends. Germline assignment: CDR1 SGHRS and CDR2 YFSETQ. The CDR3 coding sequence is TGCGCCAGCAGTGTACAGGGATTGAACACTGAAGCTTTCTTT. It translates to CASSVQGLNTEAFF.

This clone was counted a few times. In nucleotides, the CDR3 is TGCGCCAGCAGGAAGGGAGGCAGAAACACTGAAGCTTTCTTT. Amino acid sequence: CASRKGGRNTEAFF. The chain uses TRBV10-1 and TRBJ1-1; no definite D call. The germline V gene encodes CDR1 WNHNN and CDR2 SYGVQD (reference sequence). The CDR3 is made up of 14 amino acids. V was shortened by 6 bases and J by 2 bases, with 13 bases between the two germline ends.

This chain's CDR3 is CASSQEVAGLYGYTF. The CDR3 region has the DNA TGTGCCAGCAGCCAAGAAGTGGCAGGCCTCTATGGCTACACCTTC. The chain has TRBV3-1 (or the pseudogene TRBV3-2) and TRBJ1-2; the D is unclear. Germline assignment: CDR1 LGHDT and CDR2 YNNKEL (reference sequence). With 0 bases removed from V and 4 bases from J, the gap between germline ends came to 12 bases. The CDR3 covers 15 residues.

The chain couples TRBV5-1 to TRBJ2-1, with 9 bases aligning to TRBD1. V dropped 4 bases and J dropped 8; count of bases not matched to a gene: 4. Germline V gene data show CDR1 as SGHRS and CDR2 as YFSETQ. The length of the CDR3 is 13 residues. The CDR3 is CASSRTGEDEQFF. CDR3 DNA sequence: TGCGCCAGCAGCCGGACAGGGGAAGATGAGCAGTTCTTC.

CDR3: CASASWDRDTGELFF. The CDR3 coding sequence is TGTGCCAGCGCCTCTTGGGACAGGGACACCGGGGAGCTGTTTTTT. The chain couples TRBV3-1 (or the pseudogene TRBV3-2) to TRBJ2-2, with TRBD1 matching over 9 bases. J was trimmed by 3 bases and V by 8 bases; bases with no gene match: 7. Looked up from germline, CDR1 is LGHDT and CDR2 is YNNKEL (reference sequence). The CDR3 extends over 15 amino acids.